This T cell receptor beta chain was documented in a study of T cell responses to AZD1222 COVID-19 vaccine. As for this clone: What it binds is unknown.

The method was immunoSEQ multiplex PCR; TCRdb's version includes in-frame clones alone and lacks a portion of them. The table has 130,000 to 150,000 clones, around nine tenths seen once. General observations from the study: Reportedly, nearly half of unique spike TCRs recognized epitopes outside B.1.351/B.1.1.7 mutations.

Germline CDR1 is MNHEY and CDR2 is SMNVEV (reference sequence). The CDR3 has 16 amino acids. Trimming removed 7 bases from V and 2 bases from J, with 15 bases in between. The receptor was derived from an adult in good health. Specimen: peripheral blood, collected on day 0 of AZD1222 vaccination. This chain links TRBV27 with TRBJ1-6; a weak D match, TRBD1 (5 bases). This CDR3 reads CASNVNRDAYNSPLHF. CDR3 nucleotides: TGTGCCAGCAATGTAAACCGGGACGCCTATAATTCACCCCTCCACTTT.